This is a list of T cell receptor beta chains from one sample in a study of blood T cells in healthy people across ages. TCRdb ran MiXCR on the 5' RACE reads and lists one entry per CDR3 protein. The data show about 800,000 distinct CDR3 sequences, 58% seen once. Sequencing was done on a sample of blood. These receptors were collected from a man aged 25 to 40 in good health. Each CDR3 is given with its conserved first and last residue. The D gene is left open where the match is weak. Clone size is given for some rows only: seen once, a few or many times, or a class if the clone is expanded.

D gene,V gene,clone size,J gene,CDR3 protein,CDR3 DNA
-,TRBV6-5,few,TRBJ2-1,CASSKSSSYNEQFF,TGTGCCAGCAGTAAGTCGAGCTCCTACAATGAGCAGTTCTTC
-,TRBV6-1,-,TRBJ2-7,CASSEQVVYEQYF,TGTGCCAGCAGCGAACAAGTCGTCTACGAGCAGTACTTC
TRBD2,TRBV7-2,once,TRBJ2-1,CASSLDPGLGSYIEQFF,TGTGCCAGCAGCTTAGATCCGGGACTAGGCTCCTACATTGAGCAGTTCTTC
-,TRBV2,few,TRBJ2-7,CASTLSPGLFTSYEQYF,TGTGCCAGCACCCTTAGTCCGGGACTCTTTACCTCCTACGAGCAGTACTTC
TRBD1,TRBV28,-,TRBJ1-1,CASTPTVDREAFF,TGTGCCAGCACCCCGACAGTGGACAGGGAAGCTTTCTTT
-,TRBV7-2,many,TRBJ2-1,CASSLGHGGNEQFF,TGTGCCAGCAGCTTGGGACACGGCGGCAATGAGCAGTTCTTC
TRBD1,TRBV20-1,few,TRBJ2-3,CSARGTGRHTQYF,TGCAGTGCTAGAGGGACAGGGAGGCATACGCAGTATTTT
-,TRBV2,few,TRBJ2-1,CASSPRGRYNEQFF,TGTGCCAGCAGCCCGAGGGGCAGATACAATGAGCAGTTCTTC
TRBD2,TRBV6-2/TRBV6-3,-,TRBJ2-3,CASSLASGFTDTQYF,TGTGCCAGCAGTTTAGCTAGCGGATTCACAGATACGCAGTATTTT
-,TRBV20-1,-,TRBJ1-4,CSARRVGEKLFF,TGCAGTGCTAGACGGGTCGGTGAAAAACTGTTTTTT